One sample yielded the 21 T cell receptor beta chains listed below, sequenced in a study of shared clonotypes between healthy human individuals. Clones were sequenced by immunoSEQ multiplex PCR, and TCRdb holds only the in-frame ones, with some missing. The sample lists 550,000 to 600,000 clones; around 78% were seen once. The specimen sequenced was PBMCs. These receptors all come from a woman between 40 and 55 years old in good health. Some clones in this sample may be carry-over from other donors' samples.

The CDR3 DNA is TGCGCCAGCAGCCCCTCCACGGCGTCCTACAATGAGCAGTTCTTC. Translating it yields CASSPSTASYNEQFF. V and J are TRBV5-1 and TRBJ2-1; no firm D call. Trimming cost V 4 bases and J 1 base, with 12 bases left between them. Germline V gene sequence: CDR1 SGHRS, CDR2 YFSETQ. The CDR3 runs 15 residues.

This clone has just a few counts. A much larger clone differs by one base, so this may be a read error. This rearrangement joins TRBV28 to TRBJ1-4; 8 nucleotides align to TRBD1. CDR1 and CDR2 (germline): MDHEN, SYDVKM. The V and J ends lost 6 bases and 6 bases, in that order; junction bases with no gene match: 0. CDR3 length: 12 amino acids. CDR3 sequence reads: CASRTGDEKLFF. CDR3 bases: TGTGCCAGCAGGACAGGGGATGAAAAACTGTTTTTT.

This clone was counted ten times or more. The chain uses TRBV18 and TRBJ1-5, with 10 bases identical to TRBD1. After removal of 3 bases from V and 7 bases from J, the junction contained 6 bases not matched to a gene. The CDR3 spans 15 residues. CDR1 is KGHSH and CDR2 is LQKENI in the germline V gene. The CDR3 here is CASSPSRDRGQPQHF. CDR3 DNA sequence: TGTGCCAGCTCACCTTCCCGGGACAGGGGACAGCCCCAGCATTTT. The whole variable domain, remainder taken from reference TRBV18 and TRBJ1-5, is NAGVMQNPRHLVRRRGQEARLRCSPMKGHSHVYWYRQLPEEGLKFMVYLQKENIIDESGMPKERFSAEFPKEGPSILRIQQVVRGDSAAYFCASSPSRDRGQPQHFGDGTRLSIL.

The rearrangement uses TRBV4-3 and TRBJ2-1; 7 nucleotides match TRBD2. The V gene's germline CDR1 is LGHNA and CDR2 YSLEER. The CDR3 totals 15 residues. V dropped 3 bases and J dropped 1; count of bases not matched to a gene: 3. In DNA form, the CDR3 reads TGCGCCAGCAGCCAGAGACTAGCTTCCTACAATGAGCAGTTCTTC. Protein: CASSQRLASYNEQFF.

The chain uses TRBV6-1 and TRBJ1-5; D might be TRBD1 (5 bases). The V gene's germline CDR1 is MNHNS and CDR2 SASEGT. The V and J ends lost 2 bases and 3 bases respectively, with 8 bases between them. CDR3 size: 14 residues. In nucleotides, the CDR3 is TGTGCCAGCAGTGAACCAGGGCTCAATCAGCCCCAGCATTTT. Its protein product is CASSEPGLNQPQHF.

With respect to this clone: This likely stems from a read error, as it lies one base from a far larger clone. Within the sample, other DNA sequences also encode this same CDR3. The chain carries TRBV9 and TRBJ1-1; no clear D gene. The CDR3 is 10 residues long. V shed 2 bases and J shed 9 bases, with 5 bases lying between them. The germline V gene has CDR1 SGDLS and CDR2 YYNGEE. Here the CDR3 reads CASSVRKAFF. CDR3 in DNA: TGTGCCAGCAGCGTCCGAAAAGCTTTCTTT. Full variable domain (outside the CDR3, taken from reference TRBV9 and TRBJ1-1): DSGVTQTPKHLITATGQRVTLRCSPRSGDLSVYWYQQSLDQGLQFLIQYYNGEERAKGNILERFSAQQFPDLHSELNLSSLELGDSALYFCASSVRKAFFGQGTRLTVV.

The sample holds one count of this clone. The rearrangement links TRBV9 to TRBJ2-3; TRBD1 matches at 9 bases. Germline V gives CDR1 SGDLS, CDR2 YYNGEE. The V and J ends lost 1 base and 1 base, in that order; junction bases with no gene match: 4. The CDR3 is 16 amino acids. CDR3 in amino acids: CASSVRGDRGTDTQYF. The CDR3 DNA sequence: TGTGCCAGCAGCGTACGGGGGGACAGGGGCACAGATACGCAGTATTTT.

J is TRBJ2-1 and V is TRBV9; D not resolved. Germline loops: CDR1 SGDLS, CDR2 YYNGEE. This CDR3 contains 13 residues. V was pared by 0 bases and J by 15 bases, with 16 bases between. DNA of the CDR3: TGTGCCAGCAGCGTAGGAACGACTGGTTGGGGGTTCTTC. Translating it yields CASSVGTTGWGFF.

CDR3 DNA: TGTGCCAGCAGCACCGGCTTAGGGTACAATGAGCAGTTCTTC. Encoded protein: CASSTGLGYNEQFF. The chain uses TRBV7-3 and TRBJ2-1; D unclear. CDR3 length equals 14 residues. Trimming stripped 5 bases from V and 4 bases from J, with 12 bases between. Per germline, CDR1 SGHTA and CDR2 FQGTGA. The full variable domain, rest sourced from reference TRBV7-3 and TRBJ2-1, is GAGVSQTPSNKVTEKGKYVELRCDPISGHTALYWYRQSLGQGPEFLIYFQGTGAADDSGLPNDRFFAVRPEGSVSTLKIQRTERGDSAVYLCASSTGLGYNEQFFGPGTRLTVL.

The chain joins TRBV14 to TRBJ2-3, with no clear D. CDR1 and CDR2 from the germline V gene are SGHDN and FVKESK. V shed 4 bases and J shed 0 bases, with 8 bases lying between them. The CDR3 runs 14 residues. This chain's CDR3 is CASSLSLSTDTQYF. For the CDR3, the DNA is TGTGCCAGCAGCCTCAGCCTGAGCACAGATACGCAGTATTTT.

The chain joins TRBV11-2 to TRBJ2-1; 10 nucleotides line up with TRBD2. V lost 3 bases and J lost 6; bases outside the gene matches: 5. Germline V gene data show CDR1 as SGHAT and CDR2 as FQNNGV. This CDR3 contains 15 residues. The CDR3 DNA is TGTGCCAGCAGCTTCCTAGCGGGAGTGGGCAATGAGCAGTTCTTC. Translated: CASSFLAGVGNEQFF.

The chain's CDR3 is CASSFLLGLHQPQHF. CDR3 DNA: TGTGCCAGCAGCTTTCTTTTAGGTCTTCATCAGCCCCAGCATTTT. The chain carries TRBV5-5 and TRBJ1-5; D is unresolved. Looked up from germline, CDR1 is SGHKS and CDR2 is YYEKEE (reference sequence). Trimming took off 2 bases at V and 5 bases at J, with 14 bases between the two ends. The CDR3 spans 15 residues. Full variable domain (rest looked up from reference TRBV5-5 and TRBJ1-5): DAGVTQSPTHLIKTRGQQVTLRCSPISGHKSVSWYQQVLGQGPQFIFQYYEKEERGRGNFPDRFSARQFPNYSSELNVNALLLGDSALYLCASSFLLGLHQPQHFGDGTRLSIL.

The rearrangement uses TRBV11-2 and TRBJ2-1; D remains unclear. V gave up 2 bases and J gave up 6 bases, with 8 bases separating them. The V gene's germline CDR1 is SGHAT and CDR2 FQNNGV. The CDR3 spans 13 residues. The CDR3 DNA sequence: TGTGCCAGCAGCTTATGGGCTTTCAATGAGCAGTTCTTC. The encoded protein is CASSLWAFNEQFF.

This rearrangement joins TRBV7-9 to TRBJ1-1; D is uncertain. Germline values: CDR1 SEHNR, CDR2 FQNEAQ (reference sequence). V lost 1 base and J 10 bases, leaving 10 bases between the germline ends. This CDR3 is 12 amino acids long. CDR3 in amino acids: CASSLGARGAFF. CDR3 DNA sequence: TGTGCCAGCAGCTTAGGCGCTCGGGGAGCTTTCTTT.

This clone turned up a few times. V usage is TRBV2 and J usage is TRBJ1-5; TRBD1 aligns across 8 bases. Germline CDR1 SNHLY, CDR2 FYNNEI. The CDR3 totals 14 residues. J was trimmed by 4 bases and V by 4 bases; bases with no gene match: 3. The CDR3 DNA follows: TGTGCCAGCAGTGGCCAGGGGGCTAATCAGCCCCAGCATTTT. Amino acids: CASSGQGANQPQHF.

The chain uses TRBV27 and TRBJ2-7; D ambiguous. CDR1 is MNHEY and CDR2 is SMNVEV in the germline V gene (reference sequence). This CDR3 is built from 10 residues. Trimming removed 8 bases from V and 3 bases from J, with 5 bases in between. The CDR3, as DNA: TGTGCCAGCGGGAACTACGAGCAGTACTTC. Encoded protein: CASGNYEQYF.

This clone was detected only once. The CDR3 reads CASSPTIGSYNEQFF. CDR3 sequence (DNA): TGCGCCAGCAGTCCCACGATTGGCTCCTACAATGAGCAGTTCTTC. This chain joins TRBV10-1 and TRBJ2-1; D gene ambiguous. The CDR3 has 15 amino acids. V was pared by 5 bases and J by 0 bases, with 11 bases between. Germline loops: CDR1 WNHNN, CDR2 SYGVQD (reference sequence).

This clone has a handful of counts. The chain joins TRBV5-1 to TRBJ2-3; D remains unclear. Germline CDR1 and CDR2: SGHRS and YFSETQ. V was pared by 2 bases and J by 5 bases, with 9 bases between. The CDR3 is 13 amino acids. Written as DNA, the CDR3 is TGCGCCAGCAGCTTAGGCGACAAAGATACGCAGTATTTT. Translated, it gives CASSLGDKDTQYF.

This clone was found a few times. The J gene is TRBJ2-2, the V gene TRBV4-2, with D tentatively TRBD2 (6 bases). Per the germline V gene, CDR1 is LGHNA and CDR2 is YNFKEQ. There are 15 residues in the CDR3. The ends were cut back, 1 base at V and 5 bases at J, with 11 bases in the middle. CDR3 sequence: CASSQAGVETGELFF. The CDR3 DNA reads TGTGCCAGCAGCCAAGCGGGAGTAGAGACCGGGGAGCTGTTTTTT.

This clone was detected only a few times. The gene calls are TRBV11-1 and TRBJ1-2, with D tentatively TRBD1 (5 bases). Per germline, CDR1 SGHAT and CDR2 FQDESV (reference sequence). The CDR3 has 13 amino acids. V lost 5 bases and J lost 1, with 8 bases in between. The CDR3 loop is CASSEQVNYGYTF. CDR3 bases: TGTGCCAGCAGCGAACAGGTTAACTATGGCTACACCTTC.

The J gene is TRBJ2-1, the V gene TRBV28, with 12 bases identical to TRBD2. Germline CDR1 is MDHEN and CDR2 is SYDVKM. Trimming at V came to 8 bases and at J to 6 bases, leaving 11 bases not matched to a gene. This CDR3 contains 16 residues. Written as DNA, the CDR3 is TGTGCCAGCCCTCCTAGCGGGAGGGCCAGTGCCAATGAGCAGTTCTTC. It yields the protein CASPPSGRASANEQFF. The complete variable domain, with remaining parts taken from reference TRBV28 and TRBJ2-1, reads DVKVTQSSRYLVKRTGEKVFLECVQDMDHENMFWYRQDPGLGLRLIYFSYDVKMKEKGDIPEGYSVSREKKERFSLILESASTNQTSMYLCASPPSGRASANEQFFGPGTRLTVL.